These 26 T cell receptor beta chains originate from one sample sequenced in a study of blood T cell repertoires in COVID-19. Measured with immunoSEQ multiplex PCR; TCRdb has only the in-frame clones, and not every one. In the table there are 250,000 to 300,000 clones, more than 70% of which are singletons. The sequencing sample was made of PBMCs or T cells enriched from blood (not recorded which). The receptors derive from a woman aged 60-75 years in a cohort exposed to, infected with or recovered from COVID-19 (not recorded which).

The chain joins TRBV4-3 to TRBJ2-7; D perhaps matches TRBD2 (6 bases). The CDR3 contains 19 residues. Germline V gene data show CDR1 as LGHNA and CDR2 as YSLEER. V was shortened by 0 bases and J by 0 bases, with 21 bases between the two germline ends. The CDR3 sequence is CASSQETPSYRGSSYEQYF. CDR3 DNA: TGCGCCAGCAGCCAAGAAACCCCCTCCTACCGGGGGAGCTCCTACGAGCAGTACTTC.

The chain recombines TRBV7-3 with TRBJ2-1; D perhaps matches TRBD2 (5 bases). The V gene's germline CDR1 is SGHTA and CDR2 FQGTGA. Trimming left V 2 bases short and J 1 base short, with 15 bases between. There are 17 residues in the CDR3. The CDR3 nucleotides are TGTGCCAGCAGCTTATTCTCAGGTGGAGGTTCCTACAATGAGCAGTTCTTC. Protein product: CASSLFSGGGSYNEQFF.

The rearrangement links TRBV5-1 to TRBJ2-5, with 9 bases that match TRBD2. The J segment lost 5 bases and the V segment lost 0 bases, leaving 5 bases of the junction unmatched. The CDR3 has 15 amino acids. Germline V gives CDR1 SGHRS, CDR2 YFSETQ. CDR3 nucleotides: TGCGCCAGCAGCTTGGTTCTAGCGGGAAGGGAGACCCAGTACTTC. This codes for CASSLVLAGRETQYF.

This chain uses TRBV7-2 with TRBJ2-3; possible D gene TRBD2, 5 bases. V was clipped by 2 bases and J by 2 bases, with 14 bases between them. Germline lookup yields CDR1 SGHTA and CDR2 FQGNSA. The CDR3 is 16 amino acids. The CDR3 is CASSLSRRPPTDTQYF. In DNA, the CDR3 is TGTGCCAGCAGCTTATCCCGGAGGCCCCCCACAGATACGCAGTATTTT.

The chain has TRBV19 and TRBJ1-5; 8 nucleotides agree with TRBD1. V dropped 7 bases and J dropped 5; count of bases not matched to a gene: 7. CDR3 size: 14 residues. From germline, CDR1 is LNHDA and CDR2 SQIVND (reference sequence). The CDR3 nucleotides are TGTGCCAGTACCGCGACAGGGGAGGATCAGCCCCAGCATTTT. This sequence encodes CASTATGEDQPQHF.

V usage is TRBV7-2 and J usage is TRBJ2-3, with 7 bases fitting TRBD1. The CDR3 spans 15 residues. Per germline, CDR1 SGHTA and CDR2 FQGNSA. Unmatched junction bases numbered 7, after V lost 6 bases and J lost 1 base. The CDR3 protein is CASSLTGAGTDTQYF. Here the CDR3 DNA reads TGTGCCAGCAGTTTAACAGGGGCCGGCACAGATACGCAGTATTTT.

The CDR3 loop is CASSARDRATYEQYF. In nucleotides, the CDR3 is TGTGCCAGCAGCGCCCGGGACAGGGCCACCTACGAGCAGTACTTC. The rearrangement joins TRBV7-8 to TRBJ2-7; 9 bases map to TRBD1. Germline V lookup: CDR1 SGHVS, CDR2 FQNEAQ. Unmatched junction bases numbered 7, after V lost 5 bases and J lost 2 bases. CDR3 length equals 15 residues. The full variable domain, its missing parts supplied by reference TRBV7-8 and TRBJ2-7, is GAGVSQSPRYKVAKRGQDVALRCDPISGHVSLFWYQQALGQGPEFLTYFQNEAQLDKSGLPSDRFFAERPEGSVSTLKIQRTQQEDSAVYLCASSARDRATYEQYFGPGTRLTVT.

The V call is TRBV6-5, the J call TRBJ1-1; D not resolved. The CDR3 length is 14 residues. The germline CDR1 and CDR2 sequences are MNHEY and SVGAGI. The V end lost 0 bases, the J end lost 7 bases, and 12 bases lay between the germline ends. The CDR3 region is CASSYSDGDYEAFF. In DNA form, the CDR3 reads TGTGCCAGCAGTTACTCGGACGGAGACTATGAAGCTTTCTTT.

The chain recombines TRBV7-2 with TRBJ2-5; the D gene is possibly TRBD1 (5 bases). This CDR3 comprises 14 residues. V lost 5 bases and J 3 bases, leaving 13 bases between the germline ends. The germline gives CDR1 SGHTA, CDR2 FQGNSA. CDR3 bases: TGTGCCAGCAGCCCCTCAGGGCGCGAAGAGACCCAGTACTTC. Amino acids: CASSPSGREETQYF.

The rearrangement joins TRBV27 to TRBJ1-2, with D tentatively TRBD1 (5 bases). The length of the CDR3 is 13 residues. Germline lookup yields CDR1 MNHEY and CDR2 SMNVEV (reference sequence). V gave up 6 bases and J gave up 5 bases, with 13 bases separating them. For the CDR3, the DNA is TGTGCCAGCAGACCCTCTAGACAGTATGGCTACACCTTC. This gives the protein CASRPSRQYGYTF.

V usage is TRBV6-2 or TRBV6-3 and J usage is TRBJ1-6, with TRBD1 matching over 8 bases. Germline-derived CDR1 and CDR2 are MNHEY and SVGEGT. The CDR3 loop spans 16 amino acids. V shed 6 bases, J shed 4 bases, and the junction held 8 bases outside the gene matches. The CDR3 loop reads CASSSNRQGYNSPLHF. The CDR3 coding sequence is TGTGCCAGCAGCTCCAACCGACAGGGGTATAATTCACCCCTCCACTTT.

The J gene is TRBJ2-7, the V gene TRBV5-4; tentative D call: TRBD1 (5 bases). V shed 2 bases and J shed 11 bases, with 17 bases lying between them. The CDR3 totals 13 residues. Germline lookup yields CDR1 SGHNT and CDR2 YYREEE (reference sequence). The CDR3 spells CASSLGAVRREYF. The CDR3, as DNA: TGTGCCAGCAGCTTAGGGGCAGTGCGAAGGGAGTACTTC.

The V gene is TRBV3-1 (or the pseudogene TRBV3-2), the J gene TRBJ1-2; D is unclear. V gave up 2 bases and J gave up 8 bases, with 9 bases separating them. CDR1 LGHDT and CDR2 YNNKEL come from the germline V gene (reference sequence). The CDR3 is 12 amino acids. The CDR3 region has the DNA TGTGCCAGCAGCCAAAGGGAGAGAGGCTACACCTTC. Translation: CASSQRERGYTF.

The genes are TRBV18 and TRBJ2-7; 10 bases fit TRBD2. CDR3 length equals 14 residues. The germline V gene encodes CDR1 KGHSH and CDR2 LQKENI. Losses at the gene ends were 3 bases for V and 6 bases for J; bases not matched to a gene: 5. In nucleotides, the CDR3 is TGTGCCAGCTCACCCGGGTCTAGCGGGAGCGAGCAGTACTTC. It codes for CASSPGSSGSEQYF.

J is TRBJ2-7 and V is TRBV28; tentative D call: TRBD2 (6 bases). The CDR3 extends over 13 amino acids. CDR1 is MDHEN and CDR2 is SYDVKM in the germline V gene. The V end lost 7 bases, the J end lost 1 base, and 11 bases lay between the germline ends. The CDR3 coding sequence is TGTGCCAGCAAGGTGGGGACTTCCTACGAGCAGTACTTC. Its protein is CASKVGTSYEQYF.

The chain links TRBV19 to TRBJ2-5; weak D call: TRBD1 (6 bases). CDR1 is LNHDA and CDR2 is SQIVND in the germline V gene (reference sequence). With 6 bases removed from V and 1 base from J, the gap between germline ends came to 9 bases. The CDR3 sequence is 13 residues long. CDR3 in amino acids: CASRPQGQETQYF. The CDR3 DNA is TGTGCCAGTAGGCCACAGGGCCAAGAGACCCAGTACTTC. The full variable domain, with the rest looked up from reference TRBV19 and TRBJ2-5, is DGGITQSPKYLFRKEGQNVTLSCEQNLNHDAMYWYRQDPGQGLRLIYYSQIVNDFQKGDIAEGYSVSREKKESFPLTVTSAQKNPTAFYLCASRPQGQETQYFGPGTRLLVL.

V gene TRBV19 combines with J gene TRBJ2-1; TRBD1 aligns across 8 bases. V lost 6 bases and J lost 3; bases outside the gene matches: 4. The CDR3 covers 14 residues. Germline loops: CDR1 LNHDA, CDR2 SQIVND (reference sequence). CDR3 amino acids: CASRTTGDYNEQFF. CDR3 DNA sequence: TGTGCCAGTAGAACGACAGGGGACTACAATGAGCAGTTCTTC.

The rearrangement joins TRBV27 to TRBJ2-5, with TRBD2 matching over 8 bases. Germline loops: CDR1 MNHEY, CDR2 SMNVEV (reference sequence). The CDR3 length is 15 residues. V dropped 0 bases and J dropped 7; count of bases not matched to a gene: 7. Here the CDR3 reads CASSLSTPGTRTQYF. CDR3 bases: TGTGCCAGCAGTTTATCTACCCCCGGGACTAGGACCCAGTACTTC.

V usage is TRBV5-1 and J usage is TRBJ2-7, with 8 nucleotides matching TRBD2. There are 15 residues in the CDR3. Unmatched junction bases numbered 4, after V lost 0 bases and J lost 2 bases. Germline CDR1 SGHRS, CDR2 YFSETQ. CDR3 sequence: CASSLATSGAYEQYF. The CDR3 region has the DNA TGCGCCAGCAGCTTGGCCACTAGCGGAGCCTACGAGCAGTACTTC.

CDR3 region: CASSYSLQYSYEQYF. The DNA for the CDR3 is TGTGCCAGCAGTTACTCGCTACAGTACTCCTACGAGCAGTACTTC. V gene TRBV6-5 combines with J gene TRBJ2-7; D remains ambiguous. The CDR3 length is 15 residues. Germline CDR1 is MNHEY and CDR2 is SVGAGI. V was shortened by 0 bases and J by 0 bases, with 9 bases between the two germline ends.

This clone was observed a single time. V gene TRBV24-1 combines with J gene TRBJ2-7; D remains unclear. The CDR3 runs to 12 residues. Trimming pared 7 bases from V and 4 bases from J, leaving 10 bases between. The germline gives CDR1 KGHDR, CDR2 SFDVKD. The CDR3 reads CATSLTGYEQYF. CDR3 nucleotides: TGTGCCACCAGCCTAACCGGGTACGAGCAGTACTTC.

V and J are TRBV11-2 and TRBJ1-5; no clear D gene. CDR3 length equals 13 residues. Trimming left V 2 bases short and J 5 bases short, with 7 bases between. CDR1 is SGHAT and CDR2 is FQNNGV in the germline V gene. CDR3: CASSLSADQPQHF. For the CDR3, the DNA is TGTGCCAGCAGCTTATCCGCGGATCAGCCCCAGCATTTT.

The chain couples TRBV18 to TRBJ2-1, with D unresolved. The CDR3 covers 12 residues. The germline V gene has CDR1 KGHSH and CDR2 LQKENI. With 6 bases removed from V and 3 bases from J, the gap between germline ends came to 6 bases. CDR3 amino acids: CASSTGYNEQFF. The CDR3 region has the DNA TGTGCCAGCTCTACGGGCTACAATGAGCAGTTCTTC.

The chain combines TRBV11-2 with TRBJ2-1; 7 positions match TRBD2. The V gene end was trimmed by 0 bases and the J gene end by 10 bases; junction bases not matched to a gene: 6. This CDR3 has 14 amino acids. The germline gives CDR1 SGHAT, CDR2 FQNNGV. In DNA, the CDR3 is TGTGCCAGCAGCTTAGATCGAGGGCGGGGGGAGCAGTTCTTC. It specifies CASSLDRGRGEQFF.

The J gene is TRBJ2-2, the V gene TRBV24-1; possibly TRBD2 for D (7 bases). V shed 2 bases and J shed 3 bases, with 24 bases lying between them. Germline V gene sequence: CDR1 KGHDR, CDR2 SFDVKD. CDR3 length: 20 residues. The CDR3 bases are TGTGCCACCAGTGATTCTTACAGGGTGGTGGCGGGAGAGGACACCGGGGAGCTGTTTTTT. Its translation: CATSDSYRVVAGEDTGELFF.

This clone appeared a single time. This chain joins TRBV6-2 or TRBV6-3 and TRBJ1-1; D is unclear. This CDR3 comprises 14 residues. Germline CDR1 is MNHEY and CDR2 is SVGEGT. Trimming took off 5 bases at V and 4 bases at J, with 14 bases between the two ends. In DNA form, the CDR3 reads TGTGCCAGCAGTCTGACCCGGGAGGGCACTGAAGCTTTCTTT. As protein: CASSLTREGTEAFF.